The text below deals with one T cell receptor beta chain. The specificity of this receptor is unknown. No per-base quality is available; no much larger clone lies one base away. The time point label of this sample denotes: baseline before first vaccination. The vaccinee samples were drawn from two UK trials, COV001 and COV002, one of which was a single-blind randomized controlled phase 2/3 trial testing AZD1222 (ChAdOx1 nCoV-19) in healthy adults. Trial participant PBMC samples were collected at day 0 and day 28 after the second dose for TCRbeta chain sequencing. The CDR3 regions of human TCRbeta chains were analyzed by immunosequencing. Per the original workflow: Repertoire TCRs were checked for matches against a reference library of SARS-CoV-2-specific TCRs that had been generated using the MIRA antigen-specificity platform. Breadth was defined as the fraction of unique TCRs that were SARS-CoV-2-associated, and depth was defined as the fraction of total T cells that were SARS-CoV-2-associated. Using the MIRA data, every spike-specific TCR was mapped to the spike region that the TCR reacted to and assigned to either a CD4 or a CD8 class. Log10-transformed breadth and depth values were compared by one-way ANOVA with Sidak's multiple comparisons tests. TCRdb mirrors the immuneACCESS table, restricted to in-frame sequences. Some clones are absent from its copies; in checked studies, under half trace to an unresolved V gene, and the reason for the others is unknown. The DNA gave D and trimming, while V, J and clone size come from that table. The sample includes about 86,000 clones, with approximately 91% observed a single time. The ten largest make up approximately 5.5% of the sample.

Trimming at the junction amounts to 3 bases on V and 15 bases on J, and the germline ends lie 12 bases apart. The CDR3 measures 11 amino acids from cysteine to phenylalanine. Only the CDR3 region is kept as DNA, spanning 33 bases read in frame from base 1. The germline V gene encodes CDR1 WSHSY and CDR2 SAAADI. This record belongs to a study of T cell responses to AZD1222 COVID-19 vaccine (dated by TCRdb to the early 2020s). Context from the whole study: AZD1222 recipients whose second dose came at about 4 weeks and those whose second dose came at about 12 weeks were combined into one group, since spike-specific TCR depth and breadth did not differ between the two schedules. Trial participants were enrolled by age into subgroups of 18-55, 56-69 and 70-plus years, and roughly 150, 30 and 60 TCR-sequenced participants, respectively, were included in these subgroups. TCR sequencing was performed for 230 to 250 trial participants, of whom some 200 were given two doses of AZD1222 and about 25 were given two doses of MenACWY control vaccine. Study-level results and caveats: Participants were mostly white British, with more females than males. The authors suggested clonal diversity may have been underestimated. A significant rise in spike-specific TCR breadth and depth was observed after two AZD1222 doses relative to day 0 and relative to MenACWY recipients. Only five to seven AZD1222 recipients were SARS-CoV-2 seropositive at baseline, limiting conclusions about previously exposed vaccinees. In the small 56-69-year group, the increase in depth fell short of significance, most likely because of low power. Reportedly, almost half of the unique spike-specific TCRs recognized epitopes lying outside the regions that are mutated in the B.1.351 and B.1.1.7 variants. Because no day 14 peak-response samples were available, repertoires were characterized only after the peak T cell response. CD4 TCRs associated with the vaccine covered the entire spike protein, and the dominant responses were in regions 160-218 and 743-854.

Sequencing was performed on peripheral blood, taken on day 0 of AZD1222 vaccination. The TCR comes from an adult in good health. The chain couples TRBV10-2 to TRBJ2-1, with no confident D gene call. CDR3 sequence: CASSDGLGGFF. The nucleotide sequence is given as TGCGCCAGCAGTGACGGGCTAGGCGGGTTCTTC.